Below are 25 T cell receptor beta chains sequenced from a single sample in a study of neurological immune-mediated disorders. TCRdb reanalysed the 5' RACE reads using MiXCR and keeps one entry per CDR3 protein. The table shows roughly 55,000 distinct CDR3 sequences, with around 17% occurring only once. Sample: PBMCs. These receptors originate from a man in his sixties in good health.

This clonotype was counted ten times or more. V gene TRBV20-1 combines with J gene TRBJ2-7, with D hard to call. The CDR3 extends over 12 amino acids. CDR1 is DFQATT, CDR2 SNEGSKA, per germline (reference sequence). Trimming cost V 3 bases and J 6 bases, with 12 bases left between them. CDR3 sequence reads: CSASLRMSEQYF. In DNA form, the CDR3 reads TGCAGTGCTAGCCTGAGGATGAGCGAGCAGTACTTC.

This clonotype showed up many times. The chain is built from TRBV3-1 and TRBJ1-6; D possibly corresponds to TRBD1 (5 bases). Trimming removed 0 bases from V and 10 bases from J, with 7 bases in between. CDR1 and CDR2 (germline): LGHDT, YNNKEL (reference sequence). CDR3 size: 13 residues. Here the CDR3 reads CASSQERGSPLHF. The CDR3 nucleotides are TGTGCCAGCAGCCAAGAACGGGGGTCACCCCTCCACTTT.

This clonotype has a count of ten or more. The chain joins TRBV20-1 to TRBJ2-7; 10 bases map to TRBD1. Losses at the gene ends were 6 bases for V and 9 bases for J; bases not matched to a gene: 11. Germline CDR1 reads DFQATT; CDR2 reads SNEGSKA (reference sequence). This CDR3 has 13 amino acids. CDR3 in amino acids: CSADRDRGIGQYF. CDR3 nucleotides: TGCAGTGCAGACCGGGACAGGGGAATTGGGCAGTACTTC.

This clonotype came up many times. The chain is built from TRBV6-5 and TRBJ1-2; TRBD1 aligns across 7 bases. The trim removed 5 bases at V and 4 bases at J, leaving 7 bases unmatched. CDR3 length: 14 residues. The germline gives CDR1 MNHEY, CDR2 SVGAGI. The DNA for the CDR3 is TGTGCCAGCAGTGACGACAGGGCCCCCTATGGCTACACCTTC. Its protein is CASSDDRAPYGYTF.

The chain uses TRBV18 and TRBJ1-5; no firm D call. CDR3 length: 15 residues. The germline V gene has CDR1 KGHSH and CDR2 LQKENI. Trimming stripped 4 bases from V and 4 bases from J, with 14 bases between. The CDR3 is CASSQGRAQNQPQHF. CDR3 coding DNA: TGTGCCAGCTCACAAGGCCGGGCTCAGAATCAGCCCCAGCATTTT.

In this sample, this clonotype turned up many times. The CDR3 DNA reads TGCAGTGCTAGCATCGTCAAAGCTTTCTTT. This translates into CSASIVKAFF. This chain links TRBV20-1 with TRBJ1-1, with no clear D. Trimming pared 3 bases from V and 9 bases from J, leaving 8 bases between. Germline V gene lookup returns CDR1 DFQATT and CDR2 SNEGSKA (reference sequence). The CDR3 has 10 residues.

This clonotype was detected many times. V gene TRBV7-3 combines with J gene TRBJ1-1; 7 bases are shared with TRBD1. There are 13 residues in the CDR3. CDR1 SGHTA and CDR2 FQGTGA come from the germline V gene. Germline trimming cut 5 bases from V and 4 bases from J; bases unmatched to any gene: 4. CDR3 sequence: CASSEQGSTEAFF. CDR3 DNA: TGTGCCAGCAGCGAACAGGGGTCCACTGAAGCTTTCTTT. Using reference TRBV7-3 and TRBJ1-1 for the parts outside the CDR3, the full variable domain is GAGVSQTPSNKVTEKGKYVELRCDPISGHTALYWYRQSLGQGPEFLIYFQGTGAADDSGLPNDRFFAVRPEGSVSTLKIQRTERGDSAVYLCASSEQGSTEAFFGQGTRLTVV.

This clonotype was seen once. A much larger clone differs by one base, so this may be a read error. The chain couples TRBV5-1 to TRBJ2-7; 7 nucleotides agree with TRBD2. Germline trimming cut 2 bases from V and 3 bases from J; bases unmatched to any gene: 8. This CDR3 contains 15 residues. Germline CDR1 SGHRS, CDR2 YFSETQ. CDR3 DNA: TGCGCCAGCAGCTTTTTCGGGGGGAATATCTACGAGCAGTACTTC. Protein sequence: CASSFFGGNIYEQYF.

This clonotype was counted ten times or more. The chain joins TRBV7-9 to TRBJ2-7, with D uncertain. This CDR3 contains 12 residues. Trimming cost V 0 bases and J 3 bases, with 3 bases left between them. Germline values: CDR1 SEHNR, CDR2 FQNEAQ (reference sequence). CDR3 DNA sequence: TGTGCCAGCAGCTTAGCTATCTACGAGCAGTACTTC. Amino acids: CASSLAIYEQYF.

This clonotype was counted at least ten times. The chain has TRBV5-1 and TRBJ2-1, with D perhaps TRBD1 (5 bases). Germline CDR1 reads SGHRS; CDR2 reads YFSETQ. The CDR3 runs to 13 residues. The V end lost 0 bases, the J end lost 7 bases, and 8 bases lay between the germline ends. CDR3 in amino acids: CASSLGAGNEQFF. The CDR3 DNA is TGCGCCAGCAGCTTGGGAGCAGGGAATGAGCAGTTCTTC.

This clonotype was detected many times. The chain has TRBV6-2 or TRBV6-3 and TRBJ2-7; D unresolved. CDR3 length: 14 residues. The germline V gene encodes CDR1 MNHEY and CDR2 SVGEGT. V dropped 2 bases and J dropped 4 bases, with 12 bases sitting between them. CDR3 nucleotides: TGTGCCAGCAGTTACAGGTGGCAGCCATACGAGCAGTACTTC. Translated, it gives CASSYRWQPYEQYF.

This clonotype was counted ten times or more. The genes are TRBV29-1 and TRBJ2-3; 8 bases line up with TRBD1. J lost 6 bases, V lost 4 bases, and 3 bases had no gene match. Germline V CDR1 and CDR2: SQVTM, ANQGSEA. The CDR3 runs to 12 residues. This chain's CDR3 is CSVGQGLDTQYF. In DNA form, the CDR3 reads TGCAGCGTTGGACAGGGGCTGGATACGCAGTATTTT.

This clonotype came up many times. V is TRBV24-1 and J is TRBJ2-2; D not certain. CDR3 length equals 15 residues. With 6 bases removed from V and 7 bases from J, the gap between germline ends came to 17 bases. CDR1 and CDR2 (germline): KGHDR, SFDVKD. The CDR3 nucleotides read TGTGCCACCAGTTCCCCCAGCCCGCTCAGCGGGGAGCTGTTTTTT. This sequence encodes CATSSPSPLSGELFF.

This clonotype has a count of ten or more. This chain uses TRBV6-2 or TRBV6-3 with TRBJ2-2; D call uncertain. The V and J ends lost 2 bases and 6 bases respectively, with 10 bases between them. This CDR3 is built from 14 residues. From germline, CDR1 is MNHEY and CDR2 SVGEGT. For the CDR3, the DNA is TGTGCCAGCAGTTACCCCACCCGTTCCGGGGAGCTGTTTTTT. This sequence encodes CASSYPTRSGELFF.

The sample holds many counts of this clonotype. The V gene is TRBV3-1, the J gene TRBJ2-3, with D possibly TRBD1 on 5 matching bases. The V and J ends lost 1 base and 4 bases respectively, with 9 bases between them. Germline CDR1 is LGHDT and CDR2 is YNNKEL (reference sequence). This CDR3 is 14 amino acids long. CDR3 DNA sequence: TGTGCCAGCAGCCAAGCGGGCAGGGCAGATACGCAGTATTTT. This translates into CASSQAGRADTQYF.

The table lists this clonotype with many counts. This chain connects TRBV6-1 to TRBJ1-4; 9 positions agree with TRBD1. Looked up from germline, CDR1 is MNHNS and CDR2 is SASEGT. The CDR3 totals 16 residues. The ends lost 0 bases at V and 7 bases at J; junction bases unmatched: 6. The CDR3: CASSEALGTGFEKLFF. The CDR3 DNA is TGTGCCAGCAGTGAAGCGCTTGGGACAGGGTTTGAAAAACTGTTTTTT.

This clonotype was observed many times. The CDR3 DNA reads TGTGCCAGCAGCTCGTGGGGGGACGCGTTCTTC. Amino acid sequence: CASSSWGDAFF. This chain connects TRBV7-9 to TRBJ2-1; D may be TRBD2 (6 bases). This CDR3 region has 11 residues. The V gene lost 4 bases and the J gene lost 15 bases, with 13 bases spanning the gap. Per the germline V gene, CDR1 is SEHNR and CDR2 is FQNEAQ (reference sequence).

This clonotype was seen many times. The genes are TRBV7-9 and TRBJ2-7; 12 positions match TRBD2. J lost 1 base, V lost 4 bases, and 14 bases had no gene match. CDR1 is SEHNR, CDR2 FQNEAQ, per germline (reference sequence). The length of the CDR3 is 19 residues. In DNA form, the CDR3 reads TGTGCCAGCAGCTCTAACTCCCCGGGACTAGCGGGTATATCCTACGAGCAGTACTTC. Translation: CASSSNSPGLAGISYEQYF. Together with reference TRBV7-9 and TRBJ2-7, the CDR3 gives the full variable domain: DTGVSQNPRHKITKRGQNVTFRCDPISEHNRLYWYRQTLGQGPEFLTYFQNEAQLEKSRLLSDRFSAERPKGSFSTLEIQRTEQGDSAMYLCASSSNSPGLAGISYEQYFGPGTRLTVT.

This clonotype was counted at least ten times. This chain joins TRBV4-3 and TRBJ2-7; D perhaps matches TRBD1 (5 bases). CDR3 size: 15 residues. Trimming left V 0 bases short and J 7 bases short, with 16 bases between. Germline CDR1 is LGHNA and CDR2 is YSLEER. The CDR3 sequence: CASSQERTRALEQYF. CDR3 bases: TGCGCCAGCAGCCAAGAGAGAACCAGGGCTCTGGAGCAGTACTTC.

This clonotype was detected many times. V and J are TRBV29-1 and TRBJ2-2; TRBD1 or TRBD2 may be the D gene (5 bases each). The CDR3 extends over 11 amino acids. CDR1 and CDR2 from the germline V gene are SQVTM and ANQGSEA. V lost 6 bases to trimming and J lost 6 bases, with 8 bases between them. CDR3 DNA: TGCAGCGTCGAGGGGTCCGGGGAGCTGTTTTTT. Translation gives CSVEGSGELFF.

This clonotype was seen many times. The CDR3, as DNA: TGCGCCAGCAGCTTGGAAAGAGGACAGAACTATGGCTACACCTTC. Translating gives CASSLERGQNYGYTF. The rearrangement links TRBV5-1 to TRBJ1-2; perhaps TRBD1 as D (6 bases). The CDR3 extends over 15 amino acids. V lost 0 bases, J lost 2 bases, and 11 bases lay in between. Germline lookup yields CDR1 SGHRS and CDR2 YFSETQ.

This clonotype was seen repeatedly, ten times or more. This chain connects TRBV27 to TRBJ2-1, with 9 bases matching TRBD2. This CDR3 region has 15 residues. V dropped 3 bases and J dropped 7; count of bases not matched to a gene: 7. CDR1 is MNHEY and CDR2 is SMNVEV in the germline V gene (reference sequence). The CDR3 bases are TGTGCCAGCAGTTTCCCAGCGGGAGGCCAGAATGAGCAGTTCTTC. As protein: CASSFPAGGQNEQFF.

This clonotype showed up many times. This rearrangement joins TRBV6-2 or TRBV6-3 to TRBJ2-1; possibly TRBD2 for D (6 bases). This CDR3 spans 15 amino acids. Germline V CDR1 and CDR2: MNHEY, SVGEGT. V was pared by 2 bases and J by 0 bases, with 8 bases between. The CDR3 is CASSYGGSSYNEQFF. Written as DNA, the CDR3 is TGTGCCAGCAGTTACGGAGGGAGCTCCTACAATGAGCAGTTCTTC.

This clonotype appeared many times. The chain recombines TRBV7-3 with TRBJ2-5, with D uncertain. This CDR3 is 13 amino acids long. V lost 5 bases and J lost 1, with 8 bases in between. Germline assignment: CDR1 SGHTA and CDR2 FQGTGA. CDR3 nucleotides: TGTGCCAGCAGCCCTGTGCCCCAAGAGACCCAGTACTTC. This encodes CASSPVPQETQYF.

This clonotype has a count of ten or more. The rearrangement links TRBV7-2 to TRBJ2-4; 8 nucleotides agree with TRBD1. Germline V CDR1 and CDR2: SGHTA, FQGNSA. The junction had 7 bases not matched to a gene; V was cut back by 5 bases and J by 7 bases. The CDR3 is 14 residues long. The DNA for the CDR3 is TGTGCCAGCAGCCCCAGGGGGCCGGGGAACATTCAGTACTTC. It translates to CASSPRGPGNIQYF.